This T cell receptor beta chain was identified in a study of cytomegalovirus exposure and HLA in healthy donors. Study-level background: An analysis done earlier identified 90 million to 120 million unique TCR beta sequences from approximately 200 million T cells.

The germline gives CDR1 LNHNV, CDR2 YYDKDF (reference sequence). The CDR3 is made up of 12 amino acids. Trimming took 3 bases from V and 7 from J, leaving 9 bases between them. Study-level results: Analysis performed later showed TCR beta chains linked to HLA being more clonally expanded than equally common others.

Both 60 Vbeta primers and 13 Jbeta primers went into the PCR. Clones were read by immunoSEQ multiplex PCR, and TCRdb kept only the in-frame ones, dropping some. Among 150,000 to 200,000 clones listed, about 83% were seen once. With regard to this clone: The antigen is not known.

Sample: PBMCs. The chain links TRBV15 to TRBJ1-2, with D unresolved. The source is a woman in her thirties in good health and CMV-seronegative. Written as DNA, the CDR3 is TGTGCCACCAGCAGGAGGGCTACTGGCTACACCTTC. It is translated as CATSRRATGYTF. The full variable domain, in which reference TRBV15 and TRBJ1-2 provide the parts outside the CDR3, is DAMVIQNPRYQVTQFGKPVTLSCSQTLNHNVMYWYQQKSSQAPKLLFHYYDKDFNNEADTPDNFQSRRPNTSFCFLDIRSPGLGDTAMYLCATSRRATGYTFGSGTRLTVV.